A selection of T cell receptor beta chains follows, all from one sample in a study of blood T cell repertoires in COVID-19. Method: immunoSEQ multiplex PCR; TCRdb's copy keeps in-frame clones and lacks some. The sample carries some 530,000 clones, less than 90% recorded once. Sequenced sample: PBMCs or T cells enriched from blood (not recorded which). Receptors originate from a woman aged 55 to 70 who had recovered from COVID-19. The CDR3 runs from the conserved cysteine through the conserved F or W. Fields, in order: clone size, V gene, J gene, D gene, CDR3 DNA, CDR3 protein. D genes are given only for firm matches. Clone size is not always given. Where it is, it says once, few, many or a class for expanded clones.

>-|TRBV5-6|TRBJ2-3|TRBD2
TGTGCCAGCAGCTTTGGGACTAGCGGGGATTTAGATACGCAGTATTTT
CASSFGTSGDLDTQYF
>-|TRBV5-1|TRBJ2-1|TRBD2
TGCGCCAGCAGCCCGGGGACTAGCGGATACAATGAGCAGTTCTTC
CASSPGTSGYNEQFF
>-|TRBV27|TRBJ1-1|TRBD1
TGTGCCAGCAGGCTACCGACAGGGGCAGGGAACACTGAAGCTTTCTTT
CASRLPTGAGNTEAFF
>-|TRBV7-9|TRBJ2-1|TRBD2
TGTGCCAGCGCCTCACCGAGACTAGCGGGAAATGAGCAGTTCTTC
CASASPRLAGNEQFF
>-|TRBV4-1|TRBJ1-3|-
TGCGCCAGCAGCCAACATACACGGCAGGCTGGAAACACCATATATTTT
CASSQHTRQAGNTIYF
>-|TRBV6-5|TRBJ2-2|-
TGTGCCAGCAGTTACAGGAGGGAGAACACCGGGGAGCTGTTTTTT
CASSYRRENTGELFF
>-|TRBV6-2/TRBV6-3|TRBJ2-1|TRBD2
TGTGCCAGCAGTTACTGGGGACTAGCGGGGGGAAATGAGCAGTTCTTC
CASSYWGLAGGNEQFF
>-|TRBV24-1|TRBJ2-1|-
TGTGCCACCAGTGAAACTAGTCGGTCCTACAATGAGCAGTTCTTC
CATSETSRSYNEQFF
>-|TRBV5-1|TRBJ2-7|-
TGCGCCAGCAGCCAACATACTACTTCCCCTTACGAGCAGTACTTC
CASSQHTTSPYEQYF
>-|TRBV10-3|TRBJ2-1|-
TGTGCCATCAGGCCCCGGGCTAGCCGGGATGAGCAGTTCTTC
CAIRPRASRDEQFF
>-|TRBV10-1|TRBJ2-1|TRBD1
TGCGCCAGCAAAATCCGGGACAGGGGGCTAAATGAGCAGTTCTTC
CASKIRDRGLNEQFF
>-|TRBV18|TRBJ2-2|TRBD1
TGTGCCAGCTCACCAGACAGGGCCAGCGGGGAGCTGTTTTTT
CASSPDRASGELFF
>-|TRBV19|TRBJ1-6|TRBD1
TGTGCCAGTGAACCTTCGGACAGGGAGGGTTCACCCCTCCACTTT
CASEPSDREGSPLHF
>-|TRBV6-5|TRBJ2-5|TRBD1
TGTGCCAGCAGCCACGGACAGGGAGGCGAGACCCAGTACTTC
CASSHGQGGETQYF
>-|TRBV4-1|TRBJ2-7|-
TGCGCCAGCAGCCGAACAGGCACCTACGAGCAGTACTTC
CASSRTGTYEQYF
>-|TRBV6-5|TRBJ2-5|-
TGTGCCAGCAGTTACGGACAGTGGGGCGAGACCCAGTACTTC
CASSYGQWGETQYF
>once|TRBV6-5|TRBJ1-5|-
TGTGCCAGCAGGCAGGGGAATAGCAATCAGCCCCAGCATTTT
CASRQGNSNQPQHF
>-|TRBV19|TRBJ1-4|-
TGTGCCAGTAGGCGGGGGCAGGCGATTAATGAAAAACTGTTTTTT
CASRRGQAINEKLFF
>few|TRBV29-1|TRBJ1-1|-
TGCAGCGTTAGCTTGGGACACCTGAACACTGAAGCTTTCTTT
CSVSLGHLNTEAFF
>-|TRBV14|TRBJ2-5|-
TGTGCCAGCAGCCTCCAGGTACGGGAGACCCAGTACTTC
CASSLQVRETQYF
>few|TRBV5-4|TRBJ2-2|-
TGTGCCAGCAGCTCTAGACAGATAGCGAACACCGGGGAGCTGTTTTTT
CASSSRQIANTGELFF
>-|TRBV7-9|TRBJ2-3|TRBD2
TGTGCCAGCAGCTTAGGGGGACTAGTGGATACGCAGTATTTT
CASSLGGLVDTQYF
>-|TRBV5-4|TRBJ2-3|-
TGTGCCAGCAGCTTGCCCGAGCGCACAGATACGCAGTATTTT
CASSLPERTDTQYF
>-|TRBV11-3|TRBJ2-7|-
TGTGCCAGCAGCTTAGATTTAAGAGGGACCTACGAGCAGTACTTC
CASSLDLRGTYEQYF
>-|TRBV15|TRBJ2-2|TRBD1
TGTGCCACCAGCAGAAGGACAGGGGGCGCTAACGCCGGGGAGCTGTTTTTT
CATSRRTGGANAGELFF
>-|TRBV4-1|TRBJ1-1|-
TGCGCCAGCAGCCAAGAGACAGCTGCCCTTAACACTGAAGCTTTCTTT
CASSQETAALNTEAFF
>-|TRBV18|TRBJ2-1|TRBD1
TGTGCCAGCTCACCACCGGGCAGGGGGTTTGGTGCCCATGAGCAGTTCTTC
CASSPPGRGFGAHEQFF
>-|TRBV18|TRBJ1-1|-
TGTGCCAGCTCACCATGGGGGGATAACACTGAAGCTTTCTTT
CASSPWGDNTEAFF
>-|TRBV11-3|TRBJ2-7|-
TGTGCCAGCAGCTTAGATGCCGCGCTTGGTGAGCAGTACTTC
CASSLDAALGEQYF
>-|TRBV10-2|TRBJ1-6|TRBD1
TGCGCCAGCAGTACGGGACAGGGGGGATCACCCCTCCACTTT
CASSTGQGGSPLHF
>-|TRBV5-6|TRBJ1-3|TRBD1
TGTGCCAGCAGCAGGGGGACAGGCTCTGGAAACACCATATATTTT
CASSRGTGSGNTIYF
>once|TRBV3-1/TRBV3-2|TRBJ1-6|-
TGTGCCAGCAGCCAAGATGCCGTACAGGGATCCCTCCACTTT
CASSQDAVQGSLHF
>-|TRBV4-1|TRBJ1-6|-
TGCGCCAGCAGCCAAGATAGGCAGGGGAATTCACCCCTCCACTTT
CASSQDRQGNSPLHF
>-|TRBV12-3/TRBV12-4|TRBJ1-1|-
TGTGCCAGCAGTTTAGAGAGGTCTGAAGCTTTCTTT
CASSLERSEAFF
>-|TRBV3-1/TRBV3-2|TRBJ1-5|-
TGTGCCAGCAGCCACGCCGGCCAGGGTCAGCCCCAGCATTTT
CASSHAGQGQPQHF
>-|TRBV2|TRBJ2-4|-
TGTGCCAGCAGTGGTGAGGGTGCCAAAAACATTCAGTACTTC
CASSGEGAKNIQYF
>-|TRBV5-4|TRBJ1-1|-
TGTGCCAGCAGCTTGGGAGTGGCGGCGAACACTGAAGCTTTCTTT
CASSLGVAANTEAFF
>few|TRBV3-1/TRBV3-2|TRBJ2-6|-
TGTGCCAGCAGCTTATTATCTGGGGCCAACGTCCTGACTTTC
CASSLLSGANVLTF
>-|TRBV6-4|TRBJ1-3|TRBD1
TGTGCCAGCAGCCCCAGGGGGCGAAACACCATATATTTT
CASSPRGRNTIYF
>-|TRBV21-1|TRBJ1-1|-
TGTGCCAGCAGCAAACACCCGGGGGGGGCGGAAACTGAAGCTTTCTTT
CASSKHPGGAETEAFF
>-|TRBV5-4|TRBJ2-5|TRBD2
TGTGCCAGCAGCTTGATTCCAGCGGGGGAGGAGACCCAGTACTTC
CASSLIPAGEETQYF
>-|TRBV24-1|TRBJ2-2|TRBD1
TGTGCCACCAGTGATCAGGGGACAGGGGTCAAGAACACCGGGGAGCTGTTTTTT
CATSDQGTGVKNTGELFF
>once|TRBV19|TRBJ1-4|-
TGTGCCAGTAAAGCGAGACAGTCTAATGAAAAACTGTTTTTT
CASKARQSNEKLFF
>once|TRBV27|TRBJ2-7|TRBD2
TGTGCCAGCAGTCCGCCTCCGGGACTAGCGGGGCTGTCATTGGACGAGCAGTACTTC
CASSPPPGLAGLSLDEQYF
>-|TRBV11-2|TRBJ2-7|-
TGTGCCAGCAGCTTAGATGATAGGGGCAGGGCCACCTACGAGCAGTACTTC
CASSLDDRGRATYEQYF
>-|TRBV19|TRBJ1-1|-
TGTGCCAGTAGTCCTATCCCGGGGGCTGAAGCTTTCTTT
CASSPIPGAEAFF